This T cell receptor beta chain originates from a study of T cell responses to AZD1222 COVID-19 vaccine. Of note for this clone: Its antigen is currently unknown.

Profiling relied on immunoSEQ multiplex PCR, and the TCRdb table lists in-frame clones only, not all of them. Counted here are 95,000 to 150,000 clones, approximately 90% occurring once; the ten biggest clones make up around 10%. Points from the study as a whole: Clonal diversity was possibly underestimated; the donors were predominantly white British and more often female. As reported, nearly half of all spike-specific TCRs target variant regions that are unmutated.

V was shortened by 3 bases and J by 8 bases, with 17 bases between the two germline ends. This CDR3 has 15 residues. The germline CDR1 and CDR2 sequences are MNHNS and SASEGT. This chain links TRBV6-1 with TRBJ2-1; D not resolved. The input for sequencing was peripheral blood, taken on day 0 of MenACWY control vaccination. The TCR sequence derives from an adult in good health. The CDR3: CASSERSVVGDEQFF. The CDR3 nucleotides read TGTGCCAGCAGTGAGAGGTCAGTGGTGGGCGATGAGCAGTTCTTC.